The 8 T cell receptor beta chains below all came from one sample that was sequenced in a study of regulatory T cells in long-lasting Graves disease. Time point denoted: persistent/refractory GD, antithyroid drugs over 5 years with positive TRAb. Extracted RNA from PBMCs served as the source of the TCR library. CDR3-region Arm-PCR and iRepertoire HTBI primers produced the TCR beta libraries. TCRdb re-derived calls from the multiplex PCR reads in MiXCR, one entry per CDR3 protein. This table holds a few hundred thousand distinct CDR3 sequences, 20% to 25% found once. The specimen comprised peripheral blood mononuclear cells (PBMCs), sampled when the disease was refractory, from a patient treated with antithyroid drugs. These receptors came from a female donor with Graves disease.

With respect to this clonotype: A clone one base away is much larger, so this may be a read error. This chain connects TRBV7-2 to TRBJ2-7; 13 bases agree with TRBD2. The germline V gene has CDR1 SGHTA and CDR2 FQGNSA. The CDR3 runs 13 residues. CDR3 residues: CAGSPPGLAGKYF. In DNA, the CDR3 is TGTGCCGGCAGCCCACCGGGACTAGCGGGAAAGTACTTC.

This clonotype was detected ten times or more. The V and J genes are TRBV28 and TRBJ2-7, with D tentatively TRBD1 (6 bases). Germline V gene sequence: CDR1 MDHEN, CDR2 SYDVKM. V gave up 4 bases and J gave up 6 bases, with 13 bases separating them. The CDR3 runs to 13 residues. The CDR3 DNA sequence: TGTGCCAGCAGTTCACCTGGGACAACCGAGCAGTACTTC. Protein product: CASSSPGTTEQYF.

This clonotype was recorded at least ten times. This rearrangement joins TRBV6-2 or TRBV6-3 to TRBJ1-5; 7 bases agree with TRBD1. CDR1 and CDR2 from the germline V gene are MNHEY and SVGEGT. The CDR3 is made up of 14 amino acids. The V gene end was trimmed by 4 bases and the J gene end by 2 bases; junction bases not matched to a gene: 2. CDR3 in DNA: TGTGCCAGCAGTTGGGACAGCGGCAATCAGCCCCAGCATTTT. Protein product: CASSWDSGNQPQHF.

This clonotype came up many times. The chain combines TRBV5-1 with TRBJ1-2; 8 bases are a match to TRBD1. With V trimmed by 0 bases and J by 3 bases, 4 bases remained unmatched. CDR3 size: 15 residues. Germline-derived CDR1 and CDR2 are SGHRS and YFSETQ. CDR3 residues: CASSLASGGDYGYTF. The DNA for the CDR3 is TGCGCCAGCAGCTTGGCATCAGGGGGCGACTATGGCTACACCTTC.

This clonotype was detected only a few times. The chain carries TRBV5-1 and TRBJ1-1, with 7 bases lining up with TRBD1. V shed 0 bases and J 3 bases; nucleotides not matched to a gene: 8. The V gene's germline CDR1 is SGHRS and CDR2 YFSETQ. The CDR3 sequence is 16 residues long. The CDR3 protein is CASSLVVAGGDTEAFF. CDR3 DNA: TGCGCCAGCAGCTTGGTTGTGGCAGGGGGGGACACTGAAGCTTTCTTT.

Notes on this clonotype: A read error may be the cause here, since a much bigger clone is one base away. The chain employs TRBV7-6 and TRBJ2-2; D gene uncertain. V lost 5 bases, J lost 0 bases, and 19 bases lay in between. The CDR3 covers 18 residues. The V gene's germline CDR1 is SGHVS and CDR2 FNYEAQ. DNA for the CDR3: TGTGCCAGCAGCCGGGCGTATATGGCGACGACGAACACCGGGGAGCTGTTTTTT. This sequence encodes CASSRAYMATTNTGELFF.

Only a few counts were recorded for this clonotype. The gene calls are TRBV7-3 and TRBJ2-2, with D tentatively TRBD2 (6 bases). The CDR3 contains 15 residues. Germline V CDR1 and CDR2: SGHTA, FQGTGA. V gave up 5 bases and J gave up 6 bases, with 16 bases separating them. DNA for the CDR3: TGTGCCAGCAGCCCCGCTAGCGACCGACCCGGGGAGCTGTTTTTT. This sequence encodes CASSPASDRPGELFF.

This clonotype was seen a handful of times. V gene TRBV6-1 combines with J gene TRBJ1-1, with TRBD1 matching 7 bases. There are 14 residues in the CDR3. Per germline, CDR1 MNHNS and CDR2 SASEGT. J was trimmed by 6 bases and V by 3 bases; bases with no gene match: 7. CDR3 nucleotides: TGTGCCAGCAGTGAGAACGACAGGGTCTCTGAAGCTTTCTTT. This sequence encodes CASSENDRVSEAFF.